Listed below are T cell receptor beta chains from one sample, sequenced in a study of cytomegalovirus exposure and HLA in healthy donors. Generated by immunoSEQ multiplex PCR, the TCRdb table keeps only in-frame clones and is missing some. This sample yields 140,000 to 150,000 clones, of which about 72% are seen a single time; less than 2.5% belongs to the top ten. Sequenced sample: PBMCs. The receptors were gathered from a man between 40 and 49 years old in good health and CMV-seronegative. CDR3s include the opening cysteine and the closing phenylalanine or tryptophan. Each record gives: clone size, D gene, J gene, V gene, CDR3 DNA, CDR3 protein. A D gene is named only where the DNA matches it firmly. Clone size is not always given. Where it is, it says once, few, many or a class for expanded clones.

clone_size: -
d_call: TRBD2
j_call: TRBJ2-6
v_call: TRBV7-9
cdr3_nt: TGTGCCAGCAGCGCCGGGGGGGCCCGAGCTGGGGCCAACGTCCTGACTTTC
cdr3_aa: CASSAGGARAGANVLTF

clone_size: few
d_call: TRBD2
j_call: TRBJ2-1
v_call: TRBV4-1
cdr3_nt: TGCGCCAGCAGCCAAGAGCTAGCGGGGGGCCGTGAGCAGTTCTTC
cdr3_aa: CASSQELAGGREQFF

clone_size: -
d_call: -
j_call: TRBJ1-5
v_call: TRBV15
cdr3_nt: TGTGCCACCAGCAGAGATCGAGCAAGCCAGCCCCAGCATTTT
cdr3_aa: CATSRDRASQPQHF

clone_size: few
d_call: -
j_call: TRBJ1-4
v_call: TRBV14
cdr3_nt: TGTGCCAGCAGCCCCGGGACATTGGCTAATGAAAAACTGTTTTTT
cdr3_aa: CASSPGTLANEKLFF

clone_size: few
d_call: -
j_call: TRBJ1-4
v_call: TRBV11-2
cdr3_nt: TGTGCCAGCAGCCTTGACCCGGGGATTGAAAAACTGTTTTTT
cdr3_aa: CASSLDPGIEKLFF

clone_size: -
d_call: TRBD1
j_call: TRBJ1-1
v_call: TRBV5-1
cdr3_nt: TGCGCCAGCAGCCTACGAGACAGGGAGAACACTGAAGCTTTCTTT
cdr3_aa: CASSLRDRENTEAFF

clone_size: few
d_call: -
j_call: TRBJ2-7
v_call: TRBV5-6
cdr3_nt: TGTGCCAGCAGCTTGGCGCCACGGCAGGGCTACGAGCAGTACTTC
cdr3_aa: CASSLAPRQGYEQYF

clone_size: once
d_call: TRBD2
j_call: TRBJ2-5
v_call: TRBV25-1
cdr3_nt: TGTGCCAGCGGCGGGACTAGTGGAGAAGAGACCCAGTACTTC
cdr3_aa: CASGGTSGEETQYF

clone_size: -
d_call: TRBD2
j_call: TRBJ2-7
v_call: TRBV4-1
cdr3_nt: TGCGCCAGCAGCCAAGTTGGACTAGCGGACCCCTCCTACGAGCAGTACTTC
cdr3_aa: CASSQVGLADPSYEQYF

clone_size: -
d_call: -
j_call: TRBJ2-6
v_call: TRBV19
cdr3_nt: TGTGCCAGTAGTACCCACAGGGACTCTGGGGCCAACGTCCTGACTTTC
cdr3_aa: CASSTHRDSGANVLTF

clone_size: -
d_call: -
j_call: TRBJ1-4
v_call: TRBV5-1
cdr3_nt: TGCGCCAGCAGCCCGTCGTCCAGGGGTGGTGAAAAACTGTTTTTT
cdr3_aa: CASSPSSRGGEKLFF

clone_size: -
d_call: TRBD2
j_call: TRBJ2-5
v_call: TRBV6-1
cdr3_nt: TGTGCCATTGCCCCGGGACTAGGGGGAGAGACCCAGTACTTC
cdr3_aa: CAIAPGLGGETQYF

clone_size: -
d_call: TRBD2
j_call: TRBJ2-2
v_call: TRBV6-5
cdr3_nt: TGTGCCAGCAGTAGCGGGAGGGACACCGGGGAGCTGTTTTTT
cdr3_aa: CASSSGRDTGELFF

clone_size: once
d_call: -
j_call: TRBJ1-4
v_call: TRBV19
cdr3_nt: TGTGCCCGGCGATCCTGGCAGGTTAATGAAGAACTGTTTTTT
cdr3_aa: CARRSWQVNEELFF

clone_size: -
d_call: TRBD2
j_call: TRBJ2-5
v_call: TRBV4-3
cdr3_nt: TGCGCCAGCAGCCAAGATCGGGGGGACCAAGAGACCCAGTACTTC
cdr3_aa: CASSQDRGDQETQYF

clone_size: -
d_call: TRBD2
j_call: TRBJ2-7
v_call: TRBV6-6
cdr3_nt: TGTGCCAGCAGTTTAGGACTAGCGGGGTCTTACGAGCAGTACTTC
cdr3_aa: CASSLGLAGSYEQYF

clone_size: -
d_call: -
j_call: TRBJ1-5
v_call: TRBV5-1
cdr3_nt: TGCGCCAGCAGCATGACAGGAAATAGCAATCAGCCCCAGCATTTT
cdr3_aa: CASSMTGNSNQPQHF

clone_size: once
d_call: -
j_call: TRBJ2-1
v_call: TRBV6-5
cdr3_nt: TGTGCCAGCAGCGGGGGGCCTCTCTACTACAATGAGCAGTTCTTC
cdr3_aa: CASSGGPLYYNEQFF

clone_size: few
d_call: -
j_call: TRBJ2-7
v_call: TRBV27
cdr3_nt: TGTGCCAGCAGTCCCAACTCCTACGAGCAGTACTTC
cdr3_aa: CASSPNSYEQYF

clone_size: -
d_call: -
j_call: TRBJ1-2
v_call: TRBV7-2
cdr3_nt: TGTGCCAGCAGCTTGATGAGCTATGGCTACACCTTC
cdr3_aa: CASSLMSYGYTF

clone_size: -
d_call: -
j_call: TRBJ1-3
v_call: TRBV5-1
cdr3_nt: TGCGCCAGCAGCTTGGGGGTACAGTCCTCTGGAAACACCATATATTTT
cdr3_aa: CASSLGVQSSGNTIYF

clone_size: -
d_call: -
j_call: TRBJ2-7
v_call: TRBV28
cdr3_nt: TGTGCCAGCAGTTACAGGGCGAATTACGAGCAGTACTTC
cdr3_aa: CASSYRANYEQYF

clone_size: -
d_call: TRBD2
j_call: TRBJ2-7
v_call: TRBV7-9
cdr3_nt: TGTGCCAGCAGCTCGCAGGGAGGGTTAGGCGAGCAGTACTTC
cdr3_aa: CASSSQGGLGEQYF

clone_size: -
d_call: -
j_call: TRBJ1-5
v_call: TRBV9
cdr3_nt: TGTGCCAGCAGCGTAGAGGGGGAGATGGGTCAGCCCCAGCATTTT
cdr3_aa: CASSVEGEMGQPQHF

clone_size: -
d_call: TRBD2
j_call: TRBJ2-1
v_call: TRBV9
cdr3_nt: TGTGCCAGCAGCGCCCGACTAGCGGGAGGGCCGAACAATGAGCAGTTCTTC
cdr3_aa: CASSARLAGGPNNEQFF

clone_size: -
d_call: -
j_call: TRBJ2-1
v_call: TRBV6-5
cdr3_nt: TGTGCCAGCAGTTACCGAGTACGGAATGAGCAGTTCTTC
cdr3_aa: CASSYRVRNEQFF

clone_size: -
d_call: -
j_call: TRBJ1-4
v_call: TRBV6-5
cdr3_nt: TGTGCCAGCAGTTCGGGGGTAAGGGGTGAAAAACTGTTTTTT
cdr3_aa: CASSSGVRGEKLFF

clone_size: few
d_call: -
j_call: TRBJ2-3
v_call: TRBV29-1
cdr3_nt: TGCAGCGTTGAAGACGTGGGAGGAGCAGATACGCAGTATTTT
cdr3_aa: CSVEDVGGADTQYF

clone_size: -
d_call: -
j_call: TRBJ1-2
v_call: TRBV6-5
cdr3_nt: TGTGCCAGCAGGGCGAGCGCGGGAGGTAACTATGGCTACACCTTC
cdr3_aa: CASRASAGGNYGYTF

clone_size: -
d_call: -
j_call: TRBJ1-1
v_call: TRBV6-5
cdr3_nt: TGTGCCAGCAGTGATGGACACCTTGGTGAAGCTTTCTTT
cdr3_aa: CASSDGHLGEAFF

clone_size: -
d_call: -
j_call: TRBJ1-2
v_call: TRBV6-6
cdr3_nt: TGTGCCAGCAGTTACTTCCCAGAATCCTATGGCTACACCTTC
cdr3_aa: CASSYFPESYGYTF

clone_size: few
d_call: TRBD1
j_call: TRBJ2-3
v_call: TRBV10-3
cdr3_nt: TGTGCCATCAGTGTTCAGGGGGATTTGGGCACAGATACGCAGTATTTT
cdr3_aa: CAISVQGDLGTDTQYF

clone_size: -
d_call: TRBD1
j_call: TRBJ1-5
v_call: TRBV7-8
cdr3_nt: TGTGCCAGCAGTTCCGGGACAGGGCACAATCAGCCCCAGCATTTT
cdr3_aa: CASSSGTGHNQPQHF

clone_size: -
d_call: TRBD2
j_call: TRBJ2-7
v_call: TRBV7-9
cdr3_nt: TGTGCCAGCAGCTCTCCCGGTGGTAGCGGGTTTACCTACGAGCAGTACTTC
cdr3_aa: CASSSPGGSGFTYEQYF

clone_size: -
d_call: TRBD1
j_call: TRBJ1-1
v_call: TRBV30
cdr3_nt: TGTGCCTGGAACCGGGACAGGGCGGACACTGAAGCTTTCTTT
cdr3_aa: CAWNRDRADTEAFF

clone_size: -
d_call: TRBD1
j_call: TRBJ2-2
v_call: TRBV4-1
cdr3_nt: TGCGCCAGCAGCCGGCGGACAGGGAGCGCCGGGGAGCTGTTTTTT
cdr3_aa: CASSRRTGSAGELFF

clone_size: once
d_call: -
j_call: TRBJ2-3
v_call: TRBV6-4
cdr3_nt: TGTGCCAGCAGTGACGAAATGAGCGTTAACACAGATACGCAGTATTTT
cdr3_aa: CASSDEMSVNTDTQYF

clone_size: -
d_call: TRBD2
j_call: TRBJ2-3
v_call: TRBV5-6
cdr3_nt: TGTGCCAGCAGCCTTGGGGGGAGGGCAGATACGCAGTATTTT
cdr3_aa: CASSLGGRADTQYF

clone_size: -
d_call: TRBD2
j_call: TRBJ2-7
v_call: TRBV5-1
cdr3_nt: TGCGCCAGCAGAAAAGGACTAGCGGGAGTAGTTGATCCGTACGAGCAGTACTTC
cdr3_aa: CASRKGLAGVVDPYEQYF

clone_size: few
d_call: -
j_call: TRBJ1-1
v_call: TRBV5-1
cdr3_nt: TGCGCCAGCAGCTTTGGAGGGAGAATTGGTGAAGCTTTCTTT
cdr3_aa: CASSFGGRIGEAFF

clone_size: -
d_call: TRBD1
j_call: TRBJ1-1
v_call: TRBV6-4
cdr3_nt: TGTGCCAGCAGTAAGACAGGGGACGCCACTGAAGCTTTCTTT
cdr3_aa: CASSKTGDATEAFF

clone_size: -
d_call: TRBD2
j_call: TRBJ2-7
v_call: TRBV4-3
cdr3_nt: TGCGCCAGCAGCCACCTAGCGGGAGGTGGTTACGAGCAGTACTTC
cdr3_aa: CASSHLAGGGYEQYF

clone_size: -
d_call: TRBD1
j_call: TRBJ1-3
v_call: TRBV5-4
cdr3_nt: TGTGCCAGCAGCAAGGGGACAGGGGCTGGAAACACCATATATTTT
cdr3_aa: CASSKGTGAGNTIYF

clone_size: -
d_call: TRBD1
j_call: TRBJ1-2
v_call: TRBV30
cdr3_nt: TGTGCCTGGACCCAGGGGGCGGGGGGCTACACCTTC
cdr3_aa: CAWTQGAGGYTF

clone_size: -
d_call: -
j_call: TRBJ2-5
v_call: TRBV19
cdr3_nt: TGTGCCAGTAGTATAGTCCCGGGGACCCAGTACTTC
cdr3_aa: CASSIVPGTQYF